This T cell receptor (beta chain) was identified in a study of blood T cells in healthy people across ages. Whole-study findings and limits: Because donor CMV status was unknown, expanded clonotype changes were possibly confounded.

A second PCR, run for roughly 7 to 11 cycles, used a sample-barcoded 5' primer plus a J-beta primer mix. TCRdb recomputed calls from the 5' RACE reads with MiXCR, one row per CDR3 protein. The table shows 1 million or so distinct CDR3 sequences, with approximately 25% occurring only once. Trimming left V 0 bases short and J 3 bases short, with 12 bases between. The CDR3 is 16 residues long. Germline V gene data show CDR1 as LGHDT and CDR2 as YNNKEL (reference sequence). This clonotype was observed a few times. As yet, its antigen is unknown. These data also featured in a second study, about T cells of mothers and their children. This second study says: Reads obtained per mother exceeded 9.5 million TCR beta CDR3 reads, with several million obtained per child. Comparable shaping of TCR recombination output by thymic selection was observed in related and unrelated pairs.

This clonotype was obtained from a girl aged 2-10 years in good health. The chain links TRBV3-1 to TRBJ2-4; D possibly uses TRBD1 or TRBD2 (5 bases each). The sequenced material came from blood. Here the CDR3 reads CASSQDRGAGKNIQYF. CDR3 DNA: TGTGCCAGCAGCCAAGATAGAGGGGCGGGCAAAAACATTCAGTACTTC.